The rows below give T cell receptor beta chains drawn from one sample of a study of blood T cell repertoires in COVID-19. Sequencing was performed with immunoSEQ multiplex PCR; in TCRdb, only in-frame clones are kept and a portion is missing. The profile shows about 200,000 clones, 83% of them singletons. Specimen: PBMCs or T cells enriched from blood (not recorded which). The receptors originated from a woman in her forties or fifties who had been exposed to COVID-19. The CDR3 runs from the conserved cysteine through the conserved F or W. The order of the fields is V gene, CDR3 length, clone size, J gene, D gene, CDR3 protein, CDR3 DNA. D genes are given only for firm matches. Not every row has a clone size; where given, it reads once, few, many or a size class.

v_call: TRBV18; cdr3_length: 16; clone_size: .; j_call: TRBJ1-4; d_call: .; cdr3_aa: CASSPSNRAASEKLFF; cdr3_nt: TGTGCCAGCTCACCTTCAAACAGGGCCGCTAGTGAAAAACTGTTTTTT
v_call: TRBV7-2; cdr3_length: 13; clone_size: .; j_call: TRBJ1-2; d_call: TRBD1; cdr3_aa: CASSLETGDGYTF; cdr3_nt: TGTGCCAGCAGCTTAGAAACAGGGGACGGCTACACCTTC
v_call: TRBV29-1; cdr3_length: 14; clone_size: .; j_call: TRBJ2-1; d_call: TRBD2; cdr3_aa: CSVRTSGLYNEQFF; cdr3_nt: TGCAGCGTTCGGACTAGCGGACTTTACAATGAGCAGTTCTTC
v_call: TRBV5-6; cdr3_length: 12; clone_size: .; j_call: TRBJ1-2; d_call: .; cdr3_aa: CASSRQEYGYTF; cdr3_nt: TGTGCCAGCAGCCGACAGGAGTATGGCTACACCTTC
v_call: TRBV5-4; cdr3_length: 13; clone_size: .; j_call: TRBJ1-5; d_call: TRBD1; cdr3_aa: CASSLDRDQPQHF; cdr3_nt: TGTGCCAGCAGCCTGGACAGGGATCAGCCCCAGCATTTT
v_call: TRBV19; cdr3_length: 13; clone_size: many; j_call: TRBJ2-7; d_call: .; cdr3_aa: CATLGLGDYEQYF; cdr3_nt: TGTGCCACCCTCGGGTTAGGGGACTACGAGCAGTACTTC
v_call: TRBV5-4; cdr3_length: 14; clone_size: .; j_call: TRBJ2-5; d_call: .; cdr3_aa: CASSLEATRETQYF; cdr3_nt: TGTGCCAGCAGCTTGGAGGCGACAAGAGAGACCCAGTACTTC
v_call: TRBV14; cdr3_length: 17; clone_size: .; j_call: TRBJ2-2; d_call: .; cdr3_aa: CASSQRKGISNTGELFF; cdr3_nt: TGTGCCAGCAGCCAGAGGAAGGGGATATCGAACACCGGGGAGCTGTTTTTT
v_call: TRBV4-2; cdr3_length: 15; clone_size: .; j_call: TRBJ1-1; d_call: .; cdr3_aa: CASSQGPGRGTEAFF; cdr3_nt: TGTGCCAGCAGCCAAGGCCCCGGCAGGGGCACTGAAGCTTTCTTT
v_call: TRBV28; cdr3_length: 12; clone_size: .; j_call: TRBJ1-2; d_call: .; cdr3_aa: CASRTGWDGYTF; cdr3_nt: TGTGCCAGCAGAACAGGGTGGGATGGCTACACCTTC
v_call: TRBV11-1; cdr3_length: 12; clone_size: .; j_call: TRBJ2-3; d_call: .; cdr3_aa: CASSPNVDTQYF; cdr3_nt: TGTGCCAGCTCGCCTAATGTGGATACGCAGTATTTT
v_call: TRBV28; cdr3_length: 14; clone_size: .; j_call: TRBJ1-1; d_call: .; cdr3_aa: CASSPGGANTEAFF; cdr3_nt: TGTGCCAGCAGTCCTGGGGGGGCGAACACTGAAGCTTTCTTT
v_call: TRBV5-1; cdr3_length: 16; clone_size: .; j_call: TRBJ2-7; d_call: TRBD1; cdr3_aa: CASSPTAGTATYEQYF; cdr3_nt: TGCGCCAGCAGCCCAACCGCCGGGACAGCAACCTACGAGCAGTACTTC
v_call: TRBV4-3; cdr3_length: 15; clone_size: .; j_call: TRBJ2-7; d_call: .; cdr3_aa: CASSQDSYRVYEQYF; cdr3_nt: TGCGCCAGCAGCCAAGATTCCTACAGGGTCTACGAGCAGTACTTC
v_call: TRBV5-1; cdr3_length: 14; clone_size: large; j_call: TRBJ2-3; d_call: TRBD1; cdr3_aa: CASSPGQRTDTQYF; cdr3_nt: TGCGCCAGCAGCCCGGGACAGCGCACAGATACGCAGTATTTT
v_call: TRBV19; cdr3_length: 16; clone_size: few; j_call: TRBJ1-2; d_call: TRBD1; cdr3_aa: CASSKGQGARGYGYTF; cdr3_nt: TGTGCCAGTAGTAAGGGACAGGGGGCTCGAGGCTATGGCTACACCTTC
v_call: TRBV5-1; cdr3_length: 16; clone_size: once; j_call: TRBJ1-4; d_call: TRBD1; cdr3_aa: CASSRTLGQVNEKLFF; cdr3_nt: TGCGCCAGCAGCCGGACCCTCGGACAGGTTAATGAAAAACTGTTTTTT
v_call: TRBV5-1; cdr3_length: 17; clone_size: .; j_call: TRBJ2-1; d_call: TRBD2; cdr3_aa: CASSLPSGGAAYNEQFF; cdr3_nt: TGCGCCAGCAGCTTGCCTTCGGGGGGGGCCGCCTACAATGAGCAGTTCTTC
v_call: TRBV10-3; cdr3_length: 14; clone_size: .; j_call: TRBJ1-6; d_call: TRBD1; cdr3_aa: CAGSQGQGDSPLHF; cdr3_nt: TGTGCCGGATCCCAGGGACAGGGTGATTCACCCCTCCACTTT
v_call: TRBV5-4; cdr3_length: 15; clone_size: .; j_call: TRBJ1-6; d_call: TRBD1; cdr3_aa: CASSLGTAYNSPLHF; cdr3_nt: TGTGCCAGCAGCTTAGGGACAGCGTATAATTCACCCCTCCACTTT
v_call: TRBV12-5; cdr3_length: 17; clone_size: .; j_call: TRBJ2-7; d_call: TRBD2; cdr3_aa: CASGSNPETSRSYEQYF; cdr3_nt: TGTGCTAGTGGTTCAAACCCCGAGACTAGCAGATCCTACGAGCAGTACTTC
v_call: TRBV5-6; cdr3_length: 14; clone_size: once; j_call: TRBJ1-1; d_call: TRBD1; cdr3_aa: CASSVRQGSTEAFF; cdr3_nt: TGTGCCAGCAGCGTAAGACAGGGAAGTACTGAAGCTTTCTTT
v_call: TRBV10-1; cdr3_length: 12; clone_size: .; j_call: TRBJ1-1; d_call: .; cdr3_aa: CASSDSDTKAFF; cdr3_nt: TGCGCCAGCAGTGACTCGGACACCAAAGCTTTCTTT
v_call: TRBV6-6; cdr3_length: 15; clone_size: .; j_call: TRBJ1-1; d_call: .; cdr3_aa: CASSSRRGANTEAFF; cdr3_nt: TGTGCCAGCTCCTCCCGGCGGGGGGCGAACACTGAAGCTTTCTTT
v_call: TRBV5-5; cdr3_length: 13; clone_size: .; j_call: TRBJ1-4; d_call: .; cdr3_aa: CASSPGPLQRLFF; cdr3_nt: TGTGCCAGCAGCCCAGGGCCTTTGCAAAGACTGTTTTTT
v_call: TRBV10-2; cdr3_length: 13; clone_size: .; j_call: TRBJ2-2; d_call: TRBD1; cdr3_aa: CATGQGITGELFF; cdr3_nt: TGCGCCACCGGACAGGGAATCACCGGGGAGCTGTTTTTT
v_call: TRBV5-6; cdr3_length: 17; clone_size: .; j_call: TRBJ2-4; d_call: .; cdr3_aa: CASSSQTGPLLKNIQYF; cdr3_nt: TGTGCCAGCAGCTCTCAGACAGGCCCGCTCCTCAAAAACATTCAGTACTTC
v_call: TRBV19; cdr3_length: 14; clone_size: .; j_call: TRBJ1-4; d_call: .; cdr3_aa: CASSAVATNEKLFF; cdr3_nt: TGTGCCAGTAGTGCCGTAGCAACTAATGAAAAACTGTTTTTT
v_call: TRBV19; cdr3_length: 14; clone_size: .; j_call: TRBJ2-7; d_call: .; cdr3_aa: CATQGQGQRSEQYF; cdr3_nt: TGTGCCACCCAGGGACAAGGCCAAAGGAGCGAGCAGTACTTC
v_call: TRBV6-6; cdr3_length: 15; clone_size: .; j_call: TRBJ2-1; d_call: .; cdr3_aa: CASSYQGRRVEEQFF; cdr3_nt: TGTGCCAGCAGTTACCAGGGCAGGCGAGTAGAGGAGCAGTTCTTC
v_call: TRBV5-1; cdr3_length: 14; clone_size: .; j_call: TRBJ1-3; d_call: .; cdr3_aa: CASSLGLSGNTIYF; cdr3_nt: TGCGCCAGCAGCTTGGGTCTGTCTGGAAACACCATATATTTT
v_call: TRBV5-4; cdr3_length: 13; clone_size: few; j_call: TRBJ2-7; d_call: .; cdr3_aa: CASSLDGTPEQYF; cdr3_nt: TGTGCCAGCAGCTTGGACGGTACGCCCGAGCAGTACTTC
v_call: TRBV12-5; cdr3_length: 18; clone_size: .; j_call: TRBJ2-7; d_call: .; cdr3_aa: CASGLASTVRQAAYEQYF; cdr3_nt: TGTGCTAGTGGTTTGGCCAGTACAGTAAGGCAGGCCGCCTACGAGCAGTACTTC
v_call: TRBV28; cdr3_length: 14; clone_size: .; j_call: TRBJ1-1; d_call: TRBD1; cdr3_aa: CASSLVDREDEAFF; cdr3_nt: TGTGCCAGCAGTCTTGTGGACAGGGAGGATGAAGCTTTCTTT
v_call: TRBV4-3; cdr3_length: 15; clone_size: .; j_call: TRBJ2-2; d_call: TRBD1; cdr3_aa: CASSQVPGGTGELFF; cdr3_nt: TGCGCCAGCAGCCAAGTCCCAGGGGGCACCGGGGAGCTGTTTTTT
v_call: TRBV4-1; cdr3_length: 15; clone_size: once; j_call: TRBJ1-1; d_call: .; cdr3_aa: CASSRQVRMNTEAFF; cdr3_nt: TGCGCCAGCAGCCGACAGGTTCGCATGAACACTGAAGCTTTCTTT
v_call: TRBV7-3; cdr3_length: 14; clone_size: once; j_call: TRBJ1-2; d_call: .; cdr3_aa: CASSLQGSPEGYTF; cdr3_nt: TGTGCCAGCAGCTTACAGGGCAGCCCAGAGGGCTACACCTTC